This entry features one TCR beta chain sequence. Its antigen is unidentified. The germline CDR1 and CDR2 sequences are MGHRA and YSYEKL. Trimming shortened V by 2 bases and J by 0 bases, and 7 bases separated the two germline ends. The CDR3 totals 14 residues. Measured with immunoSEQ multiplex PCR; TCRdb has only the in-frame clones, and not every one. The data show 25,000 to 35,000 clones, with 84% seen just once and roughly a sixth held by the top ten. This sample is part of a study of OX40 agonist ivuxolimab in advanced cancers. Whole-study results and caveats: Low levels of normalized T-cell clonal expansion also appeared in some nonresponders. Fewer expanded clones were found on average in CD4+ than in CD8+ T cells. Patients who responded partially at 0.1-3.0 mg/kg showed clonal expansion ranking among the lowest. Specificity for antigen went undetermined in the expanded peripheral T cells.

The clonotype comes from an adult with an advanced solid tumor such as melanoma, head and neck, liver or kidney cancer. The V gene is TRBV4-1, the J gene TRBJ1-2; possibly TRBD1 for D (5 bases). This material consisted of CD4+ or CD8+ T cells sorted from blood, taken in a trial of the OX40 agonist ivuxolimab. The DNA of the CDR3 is TGCGCCAGCAGCCAAACAGGAACTAACTATGGCTACACCTTC. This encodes CASSQTGTNYGYTF.